This T cell receptor (beta chain) was identified during a study of vaccination effects on CD4 cells after COVID-19. The culture ran for approximately 10 days before CD4+ T cells were isolated. Cultures had half their medium replaced with IL-2 medium on days 3 and 7. The CDR3 length is 14 residues. The germline V gene encodes CDR1 SGHVS and CDR2 FQNEAQ. The ends were cut back, 3 bases at V and 4 bases at J, with 10 bases in the middle. Profiling relied on immunoSEQ multiplex PCR, and the TCRdb table lists in-frame clones only, not all of them. The sample lists tens of thousands of clones, 65% to 80% occurring once. This clone has only a few counts. Antigen specificity is unknown.

The material sequenced was CD4+ T cells from PBMCs cultured without peptide, taken before COVID-19 vaccination. This chain joins TRBV7-8 and TRBJ1-5; D uncertain. The TCR comes from a human donor who received a COVID-19 vaccine. CDR3 sequence reads: CASSFGPRNQPQHF. The CDR3 DNA reads TGTGCCAGCAGCTTCGGGCCTAGGAATCAGCCCCAGCATTTT.